Each of the 24 T cell receptor beta chains below was sequenced from the same sample in a study of control samples from healthy donors and cancer patients. Produced via immunoSEQ multiplex PCR; TCRdb's table is partial and in-frame only. The sample includes about 60,000 clones, 90% of them seen just once. The sequenced sample was PBMCs. These receptors were obtained from a woman aged 45-59 years with colorectal cancer.

The chain carries TRBV9 and TRBJ2-2, with D possibly TRBD2 on 6 matching bases. V shed 4 bases and J shed 3 bases, with 10 bases lying between them. The germline V gene encodes CDR1 SGDLS and CDR2 YYNGEE. The CDR3 consists of 14 residues. CDR3 sequence: CASSPTGDTGELFF. The CDR3 coding sequence is TGTGCCAGCAGCCCTACGGGGGACACCGGGGAGCTGTTTTTT.

The chain recombines TRBV7-3 with TRBJ2-1, with D possibly matching TRBD2 (6 bases). Germline CDR1 and CDR2: SGHTA and FQGTGA. Deletions cut 2 bases from V and 0 bases from J, with 11 bases between. The CDR3 has 16 amino acids. The CDR3, as DNA: TGTGCCAGCAGCTTACTCGGGAGTGCCTCCTACAATGAGCAGTTCTTC. Amino acids: CASSLLGSASYNEQFF.

The chain couples TRBV30 to TRBJ1-4; D call uncertain. The CDR3 spans 15 residues. In germline, CDR1 is GTSNPN, CDR2 SVGIG (reference sequence). With 2 bases removed from V and 8 bases from J, the gap between germline ends came to 18 bases. As DNA, the CDR3 is TGTGCCTGGAGTTCCTCGGGGTCGTATGCGGAAAAACTGTTTTTT. This translates into CAWSSSGSYAEKLFF.

V is TRBV3-1 (or the pseudogene TRBV3-2) and J is TRBJ2-5; 10 bases align to TRBD1. Germline-derived CDR1 and CDR2 are LGHDT and YNNKEL (reference sequence). This CDR3 is 17 amino acids long. V was clipped by 1 base and J by 4 bases; unmatched bases: 9. CDR3 sequence: CASSQVPGTGVVETQYF. As DNA, the CDR3 is TGTGCCAGCAGCCAAGTGCCGGGGACAGGGGTCGTAGAGACCCAGTACTTC.

The rearrangement uses TRBV7-9 and TRBJ2-5, with a weak D call TRBD2 (5 bases). This CDR3 has 15 residues. The germline V gene encodes CDR1 SEHNR and CDR2 FQNEAQ (reference sequence). V was clipped by 6 bases and J by 4 bases, with 18 bases between them. CDR3 coding DNA: TGTGCCAGCAGTCCCGAAGGACTCTCCCCAGAGACCCAGTACTTC. Translated: CASSPEGLSPETQYF.

This sequence joins TRBV10-3 and TRBJ2-2, with 9 bases that match TRBD1. V trimming: 11 bases; J trimming: 6 bases; junction bases outside the gene matches: 13. This CDR3 is built from 15 residues. Germline CDR1 and CDR2: ENHRY and SYGVKD. CDR3 bases: TGTGCCCTGTCCCGGGACAGGGTTGGGTCCGGGGAGCTGTTTTTT. Amino acid sequence: CALSRDRVGSGELFF.

This CDR3 is CASSEGTSGRKFF. In DNA form, the CDR3 reads TGTGCCAGCAGTGAAGGGACTAGCGGGAGAAAGTTCTTC. The gene calls are TRBV6-1 and TRBJ2-1; 13 nucleotides align to TRBD2. The germline gives CDR1 MNHNS, CDR2 SASEGT. This CDR3 region has 13 residues. Trimming at V came to 1 base and at J to 14 bases, leaving 2 bases not matched to a gene.

The chain combines TRBV5-8 with TRBJ2-1, with D perhaps assigned TRBD1 or TRBD2 (6 bases each). From germline, CDR1 is SGHTS and CDR2 YDEGEE. This CDR3 has 16 residues. V shed 4 bases and J shed 4 bases, with 18 bases lying between them. CDR3 nucleotide sequence: TGTGCCAGCAGCCACCGGGGGCAGACCGAATACAATGAGCAGTTCTTC. It specifies CASSHRGQTEYNEQFF. Together with reference TRBV5-8 and TRBJ2-1, the CDR3 gives the full variable domain: EAGVTQSPTHLIKTRGQQATLRCSPISGHTSVYWYQQALGLGLQFLLWYDEGEERNRGNFPPRFSGRQFPNYSSELNVNALELEDSALYLCASSHRGQTEYNEQFFGPGTRLTVL.

This chain connects TRBV30 to TRBJ1-5, with D unresolved. CDR3 size: 14 residues. V was clipped by 4 bases and J by 3 bases, with 13 bases between them. Germline V gene lookup returns CDR1 GTSNPN and CDR2 SVGIG (reference sequence). The CDR3 is CAWNDGFTNQPQHF. The CDR3 region has the DNA TGTGCCTGGAACGACGGTTTTACCAATCAGCCCCAGCATTTT.

J is TRBJ1-4 and V is TRBV9; D remains ambiguous. From germline, CDR1 is SGDLS and CDR2 YYNGEE. The CDR3 spans 15 residues. The V end lost 0 bases, the J end lost 3 bases, and 9 bases lay between the germline ends. The CDR3 here is CASSVGEGPNEKLFF. The CDR3 DNA reads TGTGCCAGCAGCGTAGGTGAGGGTCCTAATGAAAAACTGTTTTTT.

V usage is TRBV27 and J usage is TRBJ2-7; the D is unclear. Germline lookup yields CDR1 MNHEY and CDR2 SMNVEV (reference sequence). Trimming took off 3 bases at V and 6 bases at J, with 9 bases between the two ends. This CDR3 region has 12 residues. The CDR3 region is CASSFRRGEQYF. The CDR3 nucleotides read TGTGCCAGCAGTTTTCGGCGAGGCGAGCAGTACTTC.

The V gene is TRBV10-3, the J gene TRBJ2-7; D unclear. CDR3 length equals 13 residues. Germline assignment: CDR1 ENHRY and CDR2 SYGVKD. Trimming left V 10 bases short and J 7 bases short, with 20 bases between. The CDR3 region is CASGDHRPQEQYF. For the CDR3, the DNA is TGTGCCAGTGGGGATCACCGTCCGCAAGAGCAGTACTTC.

The CDR3 coding sequence is TGTGCCATCAGTGAGTGGGTAGCGGGGGGGCCCGGCACAGATACGCAGTATTTT. It translates to CAISEWVAGGPGTDTQYF. This chain joins TRBV10-3 and TRBJ2-3; 11 nucleotides match TRBD2. V lost 1 base, J lost 1 base, and 7 bases stayed unmatched. The CDR3 runs to 18 residues. Germline values: CDR1 ENHRY, CDR2 SYGVKD.

In DNA, the CDR3 is TGTGCCAGCAGTCGGGGAGCCTCTGGGCTTTCCGAGCAGTACTTC. Its translation: CASSRGASGLSEQYF. This chain uses TRBV27 with TRBJ2-7, with a weak D call TRBD2 (5 bases). Germline lookup yields CDR1 MNHEY and CDR2 SMNVEV (reference sequence). This CDR3 has 15 residues. The V end was cut by 5 bases, the J end by 6 bases, with 20 bases between.

This clone has only a few counts. The CDR3 nucleotides read TGCGCCAGCAGCCAAGATCGGCTGCTCGGGGCTTTCTTT. It codes for CASSQDRLLGAFF. V and J are TRBV4-1 and TRBJ1-1; no definite D call. The CDR3 sequence is 13 residues long. V was shortened by 0 bases and J by 11 bases, with 13 bases between the two germline ends. The germline CDR1 and CDR2 sequences are MGHRA and YSYEKL.

The chain has TRBV27 and TRBJ1-3, with D perhaps matching TRBD1 (5 bases). Trimming removed 6 bases from V and 0 bases from J, with 12 bases in between. This CDR3 contains 15 residues. Germline V CDR1 and CDR2: MNHEY, SMNVEV (reference sequence). The CDR3 reads CASRGTGFSGNTIYF. CDR3 bases: TGTGCCAGCAGGGGGACGGGATTCTCTGGAAACACCATATATTTT.

The genes are TRBV28 and TRBJ2-2, with 7 bases matching TRBD2. In germline, CDR1 is MDHEN, CDR2 SYDVKM. The CDR3 loop spans 16 amino acids. Germline trimming cut 5 bases from V and 6 bases from J; bases unmatched to any gene: 12. The CDR3 DNA follows: TGTGCCAGCAGTCGGTCTGGACTAGATTTTGCCGGGGAGCTGTTTTTT. Its translation is CASSRSGLDFAGELFF.

Details on this clone: Relative to the germline gene, one junction end is altered; a read error may explain this. The gene calls are TRBV28 and TRBJ2-4; possible D gene TRBD1, 6 bases. CDR1 and CDR2 (germline): MDHEN, SYDVKM. The CDR3 extends over 12 amino acids. The CDR3 protein is CASSSPDRPNHF. CDR3 DNA sequence: TGTGCCAGCAGTTCCCCAGACAGGCCCAATCACTTC.

The chain recombines TRBV28 with TRBJ1-5, with D unclear. The CDR3 has 12 amino acids. V gave up 6 bases and J gave up 5 bases, with 8 bases separating them. Germline CDR1 MDHEN, CDR2 SYDVKM. CDR3 nucleotides: TGTGCCAGCAGCCCCCCCCATCAGCCCCAGCATTTT. Amino acids: CASSPPHQPQHF. Complete variable domain (other parts from reference TRBV28 and TRBJ1-5): DVKVTQSSRYLVKRTGEKVFLECVQDMDHENMFWYRQDPGLGLRLIYFSYDVKMKEKGDIPEGYSVSREKKERFSLILESASTNQTSMYLCASSPPHQPQHFGDGTRLSIL.

V usage is TRBV7-9 and J usage is TRBJ2-7, with 11 bases lining up with TRBD2. This CDR3 spans 15 amino acids. V shed 5 bases and J 4 bases; nucleotides not matched to a gene: 7. Germline-derived CDR1 and CDR2 are SEHNR and FQNEAQ (reference sequence). The CDR3 is CASSRTSGRAYEQYF. The CDR3 region has the DNA TGTGCCAGCAGCCGCACTAGCGGGAGAGCTTACGAGCAGTACTTC.

This clone was counted a single time. The rearrangement uses TRBV7-9 and TRBJ2-1, with 7 bases lining up with TRBD1. CDR1 is SEHNR, CDR2 FQNEAQ, per germline (reference sequence). The CDR3 extends over 16 amino acids. V was pared by 3 bases and J by 3 bases, with 8 bases of the junction left unmatched. The CDR3 bases are TGTGCCAGCAGCTTTGTTATCGGACAGGACTACAATGAGCAGTTCTTC. Its protein is CASSFVIGQDYNEQFF.

This chain joins TRBV4-2 and TRBJ2-7; the match to TRBD1 covers 9 bases. This CDR3 is 14 amino acids long. Germline CDR1 is LGHNA and CDR2 is YNFKEQ. V trimming: 2 bases; J trimming: 5 bases; junction bases outside the gene matches: 4. CDR3: CASSQTGGRNEQYF. CDR3 nucleotides: TGTGCCAGCAGCCAAACAGGGGGCAGGAACGAGCAGTACTTC.

The rearrangement joins TRBV7-2 to TRBJ2-7, with a weak D call TRBD2 (6 bases). The CDR3 has 15 residues. Deletions cut 1 base from V and 7 bases from J, with 17 bases between. The germline V gene encodes CDR1 SGHTA and CDR2 FQGNSA. CDR3 sequence: CASSLVSGGVGEQYF. DNA for the CDR3: TGTGCCAGCAGCTTAGTAAGTGGAGGGGTAGGTGAGCAGTACTTC.

This clone occurred once. The chain recombines TRBV18 with TRBJ1-5; TRBD1 agrees at 7 bases. After removal of 4 bases from V and 5 bases from J, the junction contained 2 bases not matched to a gene. Per germline, CDR1 KGHSH and CDR2 LQKENI. The CDR3 loop spans 13 amino acids. The CDR3 DNA sequence: TGTGCCAGCTCACTTGACAGGGATCAGCCCCAGCATTTT. Residues: CASSLDRDQPQHF.